Sequencing of this T cell receptor beta chain was carried out in a study of post-analysis software for immune sequencing data (dated by TCRdb to the mid-2010s). Regarding the research as a whole: The recorded disease courses included relapsing-remitting, secondary progressive and progressive-relapsing multiple sclerosis, and some patients had no subtype annotation. A subset of samples was prepared in parallel using single-end sample barcoding, then pooled and co-amplified after Illumina adapter ligation. Patient repertoires were compared against roughly 11 previously published healthy control repertoires from donors aged about 6 to 28 years.

Taken from the germline V gene, the CDR1 and CDR2 loops are MNHNS and SASEGT. V is clipped by 11 bases and J by 6 bases, and the sequence between their germline boundaries is 14 bases long. The CDR3 holds 12 amino acids from the cysteine to the phenylalanine. Left in the record is the CDR3 DNA by itself, 36 bases read in frame from the first base. Beyond this particular receptor, the publication reports: The control group was slightly older than the multiple sclerosis patient group. When samples were clustered directly using the F measure, samples prepared in the same batch co-clustered strongly, which prompted a batch-effect correction. Significantly lower normalized Chao1 diversity was found in multiple sclerosis patients than in controls, suggesting substantial peripheral T-cell clonal expansion. A few TRBV segments, including TRBV5-6, TRBV5-1 and TRBV20-1, were significantly more frequent in patients than controls.

The receptor library was made with PCR. Instrument on record: Illumina HiSeq 2500. To reduce PCR and sequencing biases, unique molecular identifiers were built into the TCR beta cDNA libraries. Approximately 500,000 cDNA molecules were obtained for every 1 to 10 million input T cells, so each molecule roughly corresponded to one T cell. The same protocol used for the earlier healthy control dataset was applied to prepare and sequence the patient libraries. Within a given batch, samples were prepared together, multiplexed and sequenced on the same HiSeq lane. Concerning the study's data processing: MIGEC handled the raw barcoded reads, throwing out single-read molecular identifier groups before consensus assembly and CDR3 extraction. Clonotype tables were post-analysed with VDJtools, normalizing diversity by down-sampling all datasets to the smallest sample size. Repertoire overlap clustering matched CDR3 amino acid but not nucleotide sequences to correct batch-related cross-sample contamination. The raw public data were reprocessed by TCRdb itself: fastp quality trimming at Q25, MiXCR clonotype calling, in-frame beta chains only. Records with the same CDR3 protein are collapsed into one entry carrying the most frequent genes and DNA. TCRdb, not the authors, supplied the V and J calls. Counted in this sample were a few hundred thousand distinct CDR3 sequences; 35% to 40% of them appeared once. The ten largest clones capture around 4.8% of the sample.

In its sample, this clonotype was seen many times. The target of this receptor is not known. The sample holds no much larger clone one base away, and base qualities are not on file. To demonstrate the VDJtools post-analysis software, TCR beta repertoires were profiled from the peripheral blood of about 14 young patients with multiple sclerosis. The multiple sclerosis patients were children and adolescents ranging in age from roughly 6 to 15 years. The chain uses TRBV6-1 and TRBJ2-1, and possibly TRBD1, on 6 matching bases. The TCR comes from a girl between 5 and 17 years old with multiple sclerosis. Sequencing was done on a sample of blood. The DNA is as follows: TGTGCCGGAAGGAACAGGGTCAATGAGCAGTTCTTC. Translated, this is CAGRNRVNEQFF.